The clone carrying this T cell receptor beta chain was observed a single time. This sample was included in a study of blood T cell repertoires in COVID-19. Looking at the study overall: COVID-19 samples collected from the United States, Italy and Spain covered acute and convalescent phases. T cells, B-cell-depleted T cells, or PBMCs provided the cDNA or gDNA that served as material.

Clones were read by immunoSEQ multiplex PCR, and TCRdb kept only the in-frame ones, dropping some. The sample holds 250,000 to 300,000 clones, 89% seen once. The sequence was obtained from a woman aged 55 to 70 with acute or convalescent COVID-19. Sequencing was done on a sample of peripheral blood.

The CDR3 protein is CASSPTTGNGEKLFF. In DNA, the CDR3 is TGTGCCAGCAGCCCGACTACAGGGAATGGTGAAAAACTGTTTTTT. The chain has TRBV7-2 and TRBJ1-4; maybe TRBD1 (6 bases). Trimming took off 5 bases at V and 7 bases at J, with 17 bases between the two ends. Germline values: CDR1 SGHTA, CDR2 FQGNSA. The CDR3 spans 15 residues.